Sequencing of this T cell receptor (beta chain) was carried out in a study of cytomegalovirus exposure and HLA in healthy donors. Primers for the PCR totalled 60 Vbeta and 13 Jbeta. Generated by immunoSEQ multiplex PCR, the TCRdb table keeps only in-frame clones and is missing some. The sample yields about 88,000 clones, about nine tenths seen once. The clonotype originates from a man aged 18 to 29 in good health and CMV-seronegative. The specimen sequenced was PBMCs.

In DNA, the CDR3 is TGTGCCAGCAGCGTAGCTTGGGGACTAGCGGGAGCGGGGAATGAGCAGTTCTTC. The encoded protein is CASSVAWGLAGAGNEQFF. The rearrangement uses TRBV9 and TRBJ2-1, with 14 bases aligning to TRBD2. Germline assignment: CDR1 SGDLS and CDR2 YYNGEE. Trimming cost V 0 bases and J 7 bases; bases outside gene matches: 9. The CDR3 is 18 amino acids. Full variable domain (rest looked up from reference TRBV9 and TRBJ2-1): DSGVTQTPKHLITATGQRVTLRCSPRSGDLSVYWYQQSLDQGLQFLIQYYNGEERAKGNILERFSAQQFPDLHSELNLSSLELGDSALYFCASSVAWGLAGAGNEQFFGPGTRLTVL.